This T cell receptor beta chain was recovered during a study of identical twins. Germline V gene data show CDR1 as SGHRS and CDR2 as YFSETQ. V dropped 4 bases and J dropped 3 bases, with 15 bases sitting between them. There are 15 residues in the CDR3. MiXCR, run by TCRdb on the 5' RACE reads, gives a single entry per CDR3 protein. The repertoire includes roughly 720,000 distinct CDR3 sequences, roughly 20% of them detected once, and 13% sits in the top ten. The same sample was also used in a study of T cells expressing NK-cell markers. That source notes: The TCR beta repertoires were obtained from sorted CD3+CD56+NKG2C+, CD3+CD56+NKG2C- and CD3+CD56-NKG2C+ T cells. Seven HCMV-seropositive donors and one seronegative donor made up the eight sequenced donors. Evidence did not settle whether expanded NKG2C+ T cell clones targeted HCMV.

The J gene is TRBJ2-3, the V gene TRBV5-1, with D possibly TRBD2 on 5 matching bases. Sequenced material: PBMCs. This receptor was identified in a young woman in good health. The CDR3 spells CASSTSGVVTDTQYF. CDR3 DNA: TGCGCCAGCAGCACATCCGGGGTTGTGACAGATACGCAGTATTTT. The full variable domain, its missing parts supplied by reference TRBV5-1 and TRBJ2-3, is KAGVTQTPRYLIKTRGQQVTLSCSPISGHRSVSWYQQTPGQGLQFLFEYFSETQRNKGNFPGRFSGRQFSNSRSEMNVSTLELGDSALYLCASSTSGVVTDTQYFGPGTRLTVL.